These 18 T cell receptor beta chains share one sample of origin, sequenced in a study of cytomegalovirus exposure and HLA in healthy donors. PCR employed 60 Vbeta and 13 Jbeta primers. Data came from immunoSEQ multiplex PCR; TCRdb stores just in-frame clones and leaves some out. In the table there are around 130,000 clones, roughly four fifths of which are singletons. Input material: PBMCs. These receptors all stem from a woman aged 45 to 65 in good health and CMV-seronegative.

The chain links TRBV4-1 to TRBJ2-3, with 8 bases lining up with TRBD2. CDR3 size: 17 residues. J lost 2 bases, V lost 2 bases, and 9 bases had no gene match. CDR1 and CDR2 from the germline V gene are MGHRA and YSYEKL. The CDR3 sequence: CASSQTPAGATTDTQYF. The CDR3, as DNA: TGCGCCAGCAGCCAAACTCCAGCGGGAGCCACCACAGATACGCAGTATTTT.

This clone was observed once. V usage is TRBV30 and J usage is TRBJ1-4, with a tentative D call TRBD1 (5 bases). The V gene's germline CDR1 is GTSNPN and CDR2 SVGIG (reference sequence). The CDR3 is made up of 14 amino acids. The ends were cut back, 4 bases at V and 8 bases at J, with 17 bases in the middle. The CDR3 reads CAWTIPGVGEKLFF. In DNA form, the CDR3 reads TGTGCCTGGACCATCCCGGGGGTCGGGGAAAAACTGTTTTTT.

The chain employs TRBV19 and TRBJ1-1; D may be TRBD1 (6 bases). The length of the CDR3 is 14 residues. V was cut by 4 bases and J by 1 base, with 10 bases left in between. Per the germline V gene, CDR1 is LNHDA and CDR2 is SQIVND (reference sequence). The CDR3 loop reads CASSNQGSNTEAFF. CDR3 bases: TGTGCCAGTAGTAATCAGGGGTCGAACACTGAAGCTTTCTTT.

V and J are TRBV19 and TRBJ2-7; D gene ambiguous. The CDR3 is 12 amino acids. Trimming stripped 3 bases from V and 5 bases from J, with 8 bases between. Germline V gene lookup returns CDR1 LNHDA and CDR2 SQIVND (reference sequence). CDR3 nucleotide sequence: TGTGCCAGTAGTATTAGCATGGACGAGCAGTACTTC. Encoded protein: CASSISMDEQYF.

This sequence joins TRBV7-2 and TRBJ1-5, with a possible D match to TRBD1 (6 bases). V lost 6 bases to trimming and J lost 2 bases, with 8 bases between them. CDR1 and CDR2 from the germline V gene are SGHTA and FQGNSA. The CDR3 is 13 residues long. DNA for the CDR3: TGTGCCAGCAGTCGGACAGGCAATCAGCCCCAGCATTTT. This sequence encodes CASSRTGNQPQHF.

V is TRBV29-1 and J is TRBJ2-1; possible D gene TRBD2, 6 bases. With 3 bases removed from V and 5 bases from J, the gap between germline ends came to 14 bases. The CDR3 has 14 amino acids. The V gene's germline CDR1 is SQVTM and CDR2 ANQGSEA. CDR3 in amino acids: CSVDRTGGNNEQFF. The CDR3 region has the DNA TGCAGCGTTGACCGTACTGGGGGGAACAATGAGCAGTTCTTC.

The chain links TRBV6-6 to TRBJ2-1; 13 positions agree with TRBD2. The CDR3 covers 15 residues. The V and J ends lost 6 bases and 7 bases, in that order; junction bases with no gene match: 6. CDR1 and CDR2 (germline): MNHNY, SVGAGI (reference sequence). CDR3 in amino acids: CASRRTSGRVNEQFF. DNA for the CDR3: TGTGCCAGCAGGCGGACTAGCGGGAGAGTAAATGAGCAGTTCTTC.

The chain joins TRBV6-1 to TRBJ1-2, with D possibly being TRBD1 (6 bases). The CDR3 runs to 14 residues. CDR1 and CDR2 from the germline V gene are MNHNS and SASEGT. V dropped 2 bases and J dropped 2 bases, with 9 bases sitting between them. For the CDR3, the DNA is TGTGCCAGCAGTGAATACCAGGGGAACTATGGCTACACCTTC. Amino acid sequence: CASSEYQGNYGYTF.

V and J are TRBV2 and TRBJ1-5, with a possible D match to TRBD1 (6 bases). The V end was cut by 5 bases, the J end by 3 bases, with 11 bases between. The CDR3 has 14 amino acids. Germline assignment: CDR1 SNHLY and CDR2 FYNNEI. CDR3 bases: TGTGCCAGCAGTCTAACAGGGATCAATCAGCCCCAGCATTTT. Translation gives CASSLTGINQPQHF.

This clone has only one observation. V is TRBV5-6 and J is TRBJ2-2; no firm D call. This CDR3 region has 15 residues. Germline CDR1 is SGHDT and CDR2 is YYEEEE. V was cut by 0 bases and J by 5 bases, with 11 bases left in between. CDR3 residues: CASSLVGTVTGELFF. The DNA for the CDR3 is TGTGCCAGCAGCTTGGTGGGTACAGTGACCGGGGAGCTGTTTTTT.

This clone has a single count. The junction differs from germline at one of its ends, possibly a read error. The rearrangement joins TRBV30 to TRBJ1-2; TRBD1 matches at 11 bases. The CDR3 contains 14 residues. In germline, CDR1 is GTSNPN, CDR2 SVGIG (reference sequence). The CDR3 DNA is TGTGCCTGGAGTACAGGACAGGGGGCGGAAGGCTACCCCTTC. It codes for CAWSTGQGAEGYPF.

The V call is TRBV29-1, the J call TRBJ1-4; the D is unclear. The CDR3 consists of 14 residues. V lost 4 bases to trimming and J lost 6 bases, with 15 bases between them. Looked up from germline, CDR1 is SQVTM and CDR2 is ANQGSEA. CDR3 DNA: TGCAGCGTTGGGGTGGACTCTACCCATGAAAAACTGTTTTTT. As protein: CSVGVDSTHEKLFF.

The chain links TRBV19 to TRBJ2-5, with 7 bases matching TRBD2. This CDR3 comprises 15 residues. Germline CDR1 and CDR2: LNHDA and SQIVND (reference sequence). Trimming took 3 bases from V and 5 from J; bases not matched to a gene: 9. For the CDR3, the DNA is TGTGCCAGTAGTATGTGGGGCGGGGAGGGTGAGACCCAGTACTTC. This sequence encodes CASSMWGGEGETQYF.

The chain uses TRBV6-5 and TRBJ2-7, with TRBD2 matching over 7 bases. The V gene's germline CDR1 is MNHEY and CDR2 SVGAGI. The CDR3 runs to 16 residues. J lost 2 bases, V lost 2 bases, and 9 bases had no gene match. This CDR3 is CASSYGGRGVTYEQYF. CDR3 in DNA: TGTGCCAGCAGTTACGGCGGGAGAGGAGTAACCTACGAGCAGTACTTC.

This clone was observed a handful of times. The J gene is TRBJ1-1, the V gene TRBV5-5; D not resolved. V lost 6 bases, J lost 1 base, and 10 bases lay in between. Germline CDR1 SGHKS, CDR2 YYEKEE (reference sequence). This CDR3 is 13 amino acids long. The CDR3 reads CASNAVSNTEAFF. CDR3 DNA sequence: TGTGCCAGCAACGCGGTTTCGAACACTGAAGCTTTCTTT.

The sample holds a few counts of this clone. This chain connects TRBV5-1 to TRBJ2-3; 12 positions agree with TRBD2. The CDR3 contains 18 residues. Germline V gene data show CDR1 as SGHRS and CDR2 as YFSETQ. V shed 3 bases and J 0 bases; nucleotides not matched to a gene: 8. CDR3 sequence (DNA): TGCGCCAGCAGCTCGGGACTAGCGGGTCCCTTTAGCACAGATACGCAGTATTTT. Translation gives CASSSGLAGPFSTDTQYF.

This clone was seen once. The genes are TRBV7-2 and TRBJ2-1; possible D gene TRBD2, 6 bases. Trimming took 5 bases from V and 8 from J, leaving 10 bases between them. The CDR3 has 12 residues. The V gene's germline CDR1 is SGHTA and CDR2 FQGNSA. The CDR3 coding sequence is TGTGCCAGCAGCCCCTTAGCGGATGAGCAGTTCTTC. This encodes CASSPLADEQFF.

The chain has TRBV5-4 and TRBJ2-2; TRBD1 agrees at 12 bases. The CDR3 is made up of 17 amino acids. Germline values: CDR1 SGHNT, CDR2 YYREEE (reference sequence). The junction had 8 bases not matched to a gene; V was cut back by 4 bases and J by 4 bases. The CDR3: CASSGPGQGAITGELFF. CDR3 bases: TGTGCCAGCAGCGGGCCGGGACAGGGGGCGATCACCGGGGAGCTGTTTTTT.